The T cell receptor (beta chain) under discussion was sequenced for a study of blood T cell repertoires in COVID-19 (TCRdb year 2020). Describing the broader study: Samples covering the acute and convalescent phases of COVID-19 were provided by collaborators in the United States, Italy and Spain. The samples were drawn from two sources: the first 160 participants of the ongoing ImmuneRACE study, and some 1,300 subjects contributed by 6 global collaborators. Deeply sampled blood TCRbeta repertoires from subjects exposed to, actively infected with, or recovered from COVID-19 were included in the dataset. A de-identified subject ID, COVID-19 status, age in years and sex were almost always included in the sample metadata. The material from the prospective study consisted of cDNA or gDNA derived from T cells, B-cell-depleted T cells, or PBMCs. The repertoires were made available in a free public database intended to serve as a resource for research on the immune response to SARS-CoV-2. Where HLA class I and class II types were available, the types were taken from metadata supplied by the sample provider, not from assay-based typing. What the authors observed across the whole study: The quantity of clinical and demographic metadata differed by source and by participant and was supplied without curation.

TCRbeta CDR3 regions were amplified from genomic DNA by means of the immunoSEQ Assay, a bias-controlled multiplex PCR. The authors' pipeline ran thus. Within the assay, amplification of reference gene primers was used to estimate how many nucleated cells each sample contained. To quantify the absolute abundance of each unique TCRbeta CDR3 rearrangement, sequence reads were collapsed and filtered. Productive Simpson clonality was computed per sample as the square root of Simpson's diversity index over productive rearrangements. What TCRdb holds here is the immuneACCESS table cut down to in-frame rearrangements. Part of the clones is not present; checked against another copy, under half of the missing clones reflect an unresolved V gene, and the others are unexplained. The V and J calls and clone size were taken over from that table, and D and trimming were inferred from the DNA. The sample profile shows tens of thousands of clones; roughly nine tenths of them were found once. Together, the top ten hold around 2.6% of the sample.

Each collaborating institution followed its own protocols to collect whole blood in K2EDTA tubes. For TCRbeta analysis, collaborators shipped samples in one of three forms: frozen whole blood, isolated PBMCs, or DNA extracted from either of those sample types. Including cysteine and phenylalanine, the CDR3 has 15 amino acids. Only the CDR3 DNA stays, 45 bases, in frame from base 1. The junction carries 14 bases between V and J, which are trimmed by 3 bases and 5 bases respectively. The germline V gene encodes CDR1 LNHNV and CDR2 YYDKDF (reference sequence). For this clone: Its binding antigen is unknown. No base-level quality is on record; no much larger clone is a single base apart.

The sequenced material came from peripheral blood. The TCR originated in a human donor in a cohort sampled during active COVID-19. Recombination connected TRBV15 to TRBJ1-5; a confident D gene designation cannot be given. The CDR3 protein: CATSRDFGVDQPQHF. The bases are TGTGCCACCAGCAGGGACTTTGGGGTCGATCAGCCCCAGCATTTT.